The rows below give T cell receptor beta chains drawn from one sample of a study of response to subunit inactivated influenza vaccine. TCRdb re-called the RT-PCR reads with MiXCR, one entry per CDR3 protein. The sample lists more than 400,000 distinct CDR3 sequences; around 9.9% were seen once. Sequencing used PBMCs from blood, obtained roughly 48 days after vaccination. The receptors stem from a man aged 45-65 years who received an inactivated influenza vaccine. CDR3s include the opening cysteine and the closing phenylalanine or tryptophan. A D gene is named only where the DNA matches it firmly. A row's size may be missing; if present it is once, few, many or a size class.

.	TRBV20-1	.	15	TRBJ1-2	CSAYPVGQKDYGYTF	TGCAGTGCCTACCCCGTAGGGCAGAAGGACTATGGCTACACCTTC
few	TRBV5-6	TRBD1	13	TRBJ1-2	CASSWTGYDGYTF	TGTGCCAGCAGCTGGACAGGTTACGATGGCTACACCTTC
once	TRBV12-3/TRBV12-4	.	15	TRBJ1-1	CASRWDGEMNTEAFF	TGTGCCAGCAGGTGGGACGGTGAAATGAACACTGAAGCTTTCTTT
.	TRBV20-1	TRBD2	15	TRBJ2-1	CSARVAGGPSNEQFF	TGCAGTGCTAGAGTAGCGGGAGGGCCCTCAAATGAGCAGTTCTTC
.	TRBV29-1	TRBD2	14	TRBJ2-5	CSVSAGGVRETQYF	TGCAGCGTTTCTGCGGGAGGCGTCCGGGAGACCCAGTACTTC
many	TRBV20-1	TRBD2	17	TRBJ2-3	CSAPTIAGALPTDTQYF	TGCAGTGCTCCAACAATAGCGGGGGCGCTCCCCACAGATACGCAGTATTTT
.	TRBV7-3	.	13	TRBJ2-1	CASSLTDYNEQFF	TGTGCCAGCAGCTTAACCGACTACAATGAGCAGTTCTTC
few	TRBV12-3/TRBV12-4	.	16	TRBJ1-1	CASSSTASVGTAEAFF	TGTGCCAGCAGTTCTACCGCCTCAGTCGGGACCGCTGAAGCTTTCTTT
many	TRBV18	.	15	TRBJ1-1	CASSPLTGSSTEAFF	TGTGCCAGCTCACCACTTACAGGGTCGTCGACTGAAGCTTTCTTT
.	TRBV5-1	.	13	TRBJ2-1	CASSGTINNEQFF	TGCGCCAGCAGCGGAACAATAAACAATGAGCAGTTCTTC
.	TRBV3-1	.	14	TRBJ2-1	CASSQGGASNEQFF	TGTGCCAGCAGCCAAGGGGGCGCTAGCAATGAGCAGTTCTTC
few	TRBV20-1	TRBD1	16	TRBJ2-5	CSARGATGATQETQYF	TGCAGTGCTAGAGGGGCCACAGGGGCTACACAAGAGACCCAGTACTTC
.	TRBV7-2	TRBD2	17	TRBJ2-1	CASSRSGGQRSYNEQFF	TGTGCCAGCAGCCGATCGGGGGGGCAGCGCTCCTACAATGAGCAGTTCTTC
.	TRBV4-3	.	15	TRBJ2-5	CASSHDNRARETQYF	TGCGCCAGCAGCCACGACAATAGGGCGCGGGAGACCCAGTACTTC
few	TRBV10-3	.	14	TRBJ2-2	CAISRGRDTGELFF	TGTGCCATCAGCCGCGGGCGGGACACCGGGGAGCTGTTTTTT
.	TRBV20-1	TRBD2	15	TRBJ2-3	CSARVSSGSTDTQYF	TGCAGTGCTAGAGTCTCTAGCGGGAGCACAGATACGCAGTATTTT
many	TRBV12-3/TRBV12-4	TRBD1	15	TRBJ2-7	CASRGPDRSFYEQYF	TGTGCCAGCAGGGGACCGGACAGGAGTTTCTACGAGCAGTACTTC
.	TRBV11-2	.	14	TRBJ2-7	CASSSTRGTYEQYF	TGTGCCAGCAGCTCAACCAGGGGAACCTACGAGCAGTACTTC
.	TRBV9	.	14	TRBJ1-2	CASSVAQGQGGYTF	TGTGCCAGCAGCGTAGCCCAGGGGCAGGGTGGCTACACCTTC
few	TRBV20-1	.	15	TRBJ1-5	CSALKGGWGNQPQHF	TGCAGTGCCCTTAAAGGGGGTTGGGGCAATCAGCCCCAGCATTTT
.	TRBV20-1	.	14	TRBJ2-7	CSAEAVPGSYEQYF	TGCAGTGCTGAAGCGGTTCCCGGATCGTACGAGCAGTACTTC
few	TRBV12-3/TRBV12-4	.	11	TRBJ1-5	CASTLGGAQHF	TGTGCCAGCACCTTGGGAGGTGCCCAGCATTTT
.	TRBV27	.	14	TRBJ1-1	CASSLEGLGTEAFF	TGTGCCAGCAGTTTAGAGGGTTTGGGCACTGAAGCTTTCTTT
few	TRBV20-1	.	14	TRBJ2-7	CSASPQLSSYEQYF	TGCAGTGCTAGCCCCCAGCTGAGCTCCTACGAGCAGTACTTC
.	TRBV10-3	.	13	TRBJ2-3	CAISESTGDTQYF	TGTGCCATCAGTGAGTCGACGGGGGATACGCAGTATTTT
.	TRBV24-1	.	13	TRBJ2-2	CATMDLNTGELFF	TGTGCCACCATGGACTTGAACACCGGGGAGCTGTTTTTT
.	TRBV10-3	.	15	TRBJ2-6	CAINSDSSGANVLTF	TGTGCCATCAATTCCGACAGCTCTGGGGCCAACGTCCTGACTTTC
.	TRBV6-1	TRBD1	14	TRBJ2-5	CATAPGRGWETQYF	TGTGCCACCGCCCCAGGCAGGGGGTGGGAGACCCAGTACTTC
many	TRBV14	.	16	TRBJ1-1	CASSQIGGDGRGEAFF	TGTGCCAGCAGCCAGATCGGGGGCGATGGGCGCGGTGAAGCTTTCTTT
.	TRBV5-1	.	15	TRBJ2-5	CASSLGAGLEETQYF	TGCGCCAGCAGCTTAGGCGCAGGTCTAGAAGAGACCCAGTACTTC
many	TRBV12-3/TRBV12-4	.	13	TRBJ2-3	CASSEWGTDTQYF	TGTGCCAGCAGTGAGTGGGGCACAGATACGCAGTATTTT
few	TRBV7-3	.	19	TRBJ2-3	CASSRYAPGGRERTDTQYF	TGTGCCAGCAGCCGGTATGCCCCCGGCGGGCGGGAAAGGACAGATACGCAGTATTTT
few	TRBV7-9	TRBD1	16	TRBJ2-5	CASSLVGTGGQETQYF	TGTGCCAGCAGCTTAGTAGGGACAGGGGGTCAAGAGACCCAGTACTTC
many	TRBV5-1	TRBD1	17	TRBJ1-6	CASSIGQGSSYNSPLHF	TGCGCCAGCAGCATCGGACAGGGGAGCTCCTATAATTCACCCCTCCACTTT
few	TRBV3-1	.	17	TRBJ1-5	CASRRRENRVQDQPQHF	TGTGCCAGCAGACGTAGAGAAAACAGGGTTCAAGATCAGCCCCAGCATTTT
.	TRBV12-3/TRBV12-4	.	12	TRBJ2-1	CASSWGYGEQFF	TGTGCCAGCAGTTGGGGATACGGTGAGCAGTTCTTC
few	TRBV29-1	.	14	TRBJ2-5	CSVVESLGRETQYF	TGCAGCGTTGTTGAATCCCTGGGAAGAGAGACCCAGTACTTC
few	TRBV10-3	.	17	TRBJ2-4	CAISEGAGGQAKNIQYF	TGTGCCATCAGTGAAGGGGCAGGGGGGCAGGCCAAAAACATTCAGTACTTC
.	TRBV7-6	TRBD2	17	TRBJ2-3	CASSLEGGGGSTDTQYF	TGTGCCAGCAGCTTAGAAGGCGGCGGGGGTTCCACAGATACGCAGTATTTT
.	TRBV24-1	.	16	TRBJ2-7	CATSGAGANQRYEQYF	TGTGCCACCAGTGGGGCAGGGGCCAACCAACGCTACGAGCAGTACTTC
many	TRBV29-1	.	15	TRBJ2-1	CSVPKPGHFYNEQFF	TGCAGCGTTCCCAAACCGGGACACTTCTACAATGAGCAGTTCTTC
many	TRBV20-1	TRBD2	14	TRBJ2-7	CSAREGGRDYEQYF	TGCAGTGCTAGAGAGGGTGGGAGGGACTACGAGCAGTACTTC
.	TRBV20-1	TRBD2	15	TRBJ2-7	CSARDSGRIIYEQYF	TGCAGTGCTAGAGATAGCGGGAGAATAATCTACGAGCAGTACTTC
.	TRBV4-2	.	16	TRBJ2-7	CASSHSPKGQHLEQYF	TGTGCCAGCAGCCACTCTCCCAAAGGCCAACATCTCGAGCAGTACTTC
many	TRBV5-6	TRBD1	13	TRBJ2-7	CASSLGTGIREYF	TGTGCCAGCAGCTTGGGGACAGGGATTAGGGAGTACTTC
few	TRBV5-1	TRBD1	17	TRBJ2-7	CASSSFLRQGVSYEQYF	TGCGCCAGCAGCTCGTTCCTTCGACAGGGGGTCTCCTACGAGCAGTACTTC
few	TRBV12-3/TRBV12-4	TRBD2	16	TRBJ2-3	CASSPTSGSGTDTQYF	TGTGCCAGCAGCCCGACTAGCGGGAGTGGCACAGATACGCAGTATTTT
.	TRBV30	TRBD1	12	TRBJ2-7	CAWNQGAYEQYF	TGTGCCTGGAACCAGGGGGCCTACGAGCAGTACTTC
.	TRBV12-3/TRBV12-4	.	13	TRBJ1-2	CASSLGRGNGYTF	TGTGCCAGCAGTTTAGGCAGGGGAAATGGCTACACCTTC
.	TRBV4-3	.	16	TRBJ2-3	CASSFGSSGSGDTQYF	TGCGCCAGCAGCTTCGGATCAAGTGGGAGCGGGGATACGCAGTATTTT
many	TRBV5-1	.	14	TRBJ2-1	CASSLNGGDNEQFF	TGCGCCAGCAGCTTAAATGGCGGTGACAATGAGCAGTTCTTC
.	TRBV6-2/TRBV6-3	.	12	TRBJ2-1	CASGEIDSEQFF	TGTGCCTCGGGGGAGATTGATAGTGAGCAGTTCTTC
few	TRBV5-6	.	15	TRBJ2-7	CASSFVTRDAYEQYF	TGTGCCAGCAGCTTTGTCACTCGGGATGCCTACGAGCAGTACTTC
.	TRBV11-2	TRBD2	20	TRBJ2-1	CASSLGRWASGKSSYNEQFF	TGTGCCAGCAGCTTAGGTCGGTGGGCTAGCGGGAAAAGCTCCTACAATGAGCAGTTCTTC
many	TRBV24-1	.	14	TRBJ1-3	CATSDPGTGNTIYF	TGTGCCACCAGTGATCCGGGGACTGGAAACACCATATATTTT
.	TRBV12-3/TRBV12-4	.	14	TRBJ2-7	CASSLGGAGYEQYF	TGTGCCAGCAGTTTAGGGGGGGCAGGCTACGAGCAGTACTTC
.	TRBV7-9	.	16	TRBJ1-3	CASSLVKGSFGNTIYF	TGTGCCAGCAGCTTAGTAAAGGGCTCGTTTGGAAACACCATATATTTT